Shown below are 31 T cell receptor beta chains from a single sample sequenced in a study of regulatory T cells in long-lasting Graves disease. CDR3-region Arm-PCR and iRepertoire HTBI primers produced the TCR beta libraries. TCRdb reprocessed the multiplex PCR reads via MiXCR and lists one record per CDR3 protein. The table records under 300,000 distinct CDR3 sequences, 20% to 25% of them present only once. Time point reported: newly diagnosed GD, antithyroid drugs for less than 3 months. Isolated PBMC RNA provided the starting material for the TCR library. The specimen was peripheral blood mononuclear cells (PBMCs), collected at new diagnosis, from a patient treated with antithyroid drugs. These receptors originate from a female donor with Graves disease.

This clonotype came up many times. The chain recombines TRBV5-1 with TRBJ1-4, with D possibly TRBD1 on 5 matching bases. The CDR3 extends over 15 amino acids. Germline loops: CDR1 SGHRS, CDR2 YFSETQ. Between the trimmed V and J ends, which lost 0 bases and 6 bases, there was a span of 12 bases. CDR3 in DNA: TGCGCCAGCAGCTTGGACACAGGTGGTTATGAAAAACTGTTTTTT. This encodes CASSLDTGGYEKLFF.

Points on this clonotype: Germline is not matched at one junction end, which may reflect a read error. The J gene is TRBJ1-5, the V gene TRBV6-2 or TRBV6-3; D might be TRBD1 (5 bases). Germline lookup yields CDR1 MNHEY and CDR2 SVGEGT. CDR3 length equals 19 residues. CDR3 nucleotide sequence: TGTGCCAGCAGTGACTCCCCCTCGACAGCTCGGTATAGCAATCAGCCCCAGCATTTT. Translated: CASSDSPSTARYSNQPQHF.

This clonotype was detected ten times or more. The chain uses TRBV6-1 and TRBJ1-6; possibly TRBD1 for D (6 bases). The CDR3 contains 15 residues. The V end was cut by 6 bases, the J end by 3 bases, with 12 bases between. The germline V gene encodes CDR1 MNHNS and CDR2 SASEGT. The CDR3 sequence: CASRQGGNYNSPLHF. For the CDR3, the DNA is TGTGCCAGCAGACAGGGAGGGAACTATAATTCACCCCTCCACTTT.

This clonotype was seen many times. The gene calls are TRBV28 and TRBJ1-1, with TRBD1 matching 9 bases. CDR1 is MDHEN, CDR2 SYDVKM, per germline. Losses at the gene ends were 2 bases for V and 5 bases for J; bases not matched to a gene: 6. The CDR3 is 15 residues long. The CDR3 coding sequence is TGTGCCAGCAGTTTACCGGGACAGGGAGAAACTGAAGCTTTCTTT. This sequence encodes CASSLPGQGETEAFF.

This clonotype was recorded many times. The CDR3 loop reads CASSGQPYEQYF. The CDR3 bases are TGTGCCAGCAGCGGGCAGCCCTACGAGCAGTACTTC. J is TRBJ2-7 and V is TRBV25-1; D is ambiguous. The germline V and J ends were trimmed by 6 bases and 2 bases, with 8 bases remaining between them. CDR3 length: 12 amino acids. Germline V gene sequence: CDR1 MGHDK, CDR2 SYGVNS.

About this clonotype itself: It may be a read error: a sequence one base away is much more abundant. This chain connects TRBV6-2 or TRBV6-3 to TRBJ2-4; TRBD1 agrees at 7 bases. The V and J ends lost 4 bases and 7 bases, in that order; junction bases with no gene match: 1. Germline V gene sequence: CDR1 MNHEY, CDR2 SVGEGT. The CDR3 loop spans 12 amino acids. The CDR3 DNA sequence: TGTGCCAGCAGTTCACAGGGGAACATTCAGTACTTC. Protein: CASSSQGNIQYF.

This clonotype was recorded at least ten times. The gene calls are TRBV5-4 and TRBJ1-1; 7 bases line up with TRBD1. V trimming: 6 bases; J trimming: 1 base; junction bases outside the gene matches: 6. Germline lookup yields CDR1 SGHNT and CDR2 YYREEE (reference sequence). There are 14 residues in the CDR3. CDR3 sequence (DNA): TGTGCCAGCACCCAAGGACAGGAGAACACTGAAGCTTTCTTT. It translates to CASTQGQENTEAFF. The full variable domain, rest sourced from reference TRBV5-4 and TRBJ1-1, is ETGVTQSPTHLIKTRGQQVTLRCSSQSGHNTVSWYQQALGQGPQFIFQYYREEENGRGNFPPRFSGLQFPNYSSELNVNALELDDSALYLCASTQGQENTEAFFGQGTRLTVV.

This clonotype was seen many times. The chain is built from TRBV15 and TRBJ1-2; unclear D gene. The CDR3 has 13 residues. Germline V CDR1 and CDR2: LNHNV, YYDKDF (reference sequence). Trimming removed 5 bases at V and 4 bases at J, with 11 bases between. CDR3 DNA sequence: TGTGCCACCAGCGTCAGCTCTTTCTATGGCTACACCTTC. Translation gives CATSVSSFYGYTF.

This clonotype was seen repeatedly, ten times or more. This chain uses TRBV7-9 with TRBJ2-1, with a weak D call TRBD1 (5 bases). Germline assignment: CDR1 SEHNR and CDR2 FQNEAQ (reference sequence). The V end lost 3 bases, the J end lost 5 bases, and 8 bases lay between the germline ends. The CDR3 totals 13 residues. The CDR3 spells CASSLMGHNEQFF. Here the CDR3 DNA reads TGTGCCAGCAGCTTGATGGGGCACAATGAGCAGTTCTTC.

This clonotype was seen many times. V gene TRBV24-1 combines with J gene TRBJ2-7, with D perhaps TRBD1 or TRBD2 (5 bases each). Trimming shortened V by 10 bases and J by 2 bases, and 17 bases separated the two germline ends. Looked up from germline, CDR1 is KGHDR and CDR2 is SFDVKD. This CDR3 is 14 amino acids long. CDR3 in DNA: TGTGCCACTATTGCCGGGACCTTAACCTACGAGCAGTACTTC. The encoded protein is CATIAGTLTYEQYF.

This clonotype was observed at least ten times. This chain uses TRBV11-1 with TRBJ1-1; the match to TRBD1 covers 7 bases. This CDR3 is built from 16 residues. Germline CDR1 is SGHAT and CDR2 is FQDESV (reference sequence). V dropped 3 bases and J dropped 0; count of bases not matched to a gene: 7. The CDR3 loop reads CASSLRAQGLNTEAFF. The CDR3, as DNA: TGTGCCAGCAGCTTGCGGGCACAGGGGCTGAACACTGAAGCTTTCTTT.

This clonotype was seen repeatedly, ten times or more. The chain employs TRBV11-3 and TRBJ2-7; 8 nucleotides align to TRBD1. Germline V gene data show CDR1 as SGHNT and CDR2 as YENEEA. V shed 4 bases, J shed 6 bases, and the junction held 5 bases outside the gene matches. The CDR3 loop spans 13 amino acids. The CDR3 is CASSYAGGLEQYF. CDR3 nucleotide sequence: TGTGCCAGCAGCTATGCAGGGGGCCTCGAGCAGTACTTC. The full variable domain, its missing parts supplied by reference TRBV11-3 and TRBJ2-7, is EAGVVQSPRYKIIEKKQPVAFWCNPISGHNTLYWYLQNLGQGPELLIRYENEEAVDDSQLPKDRFSAERLKGVDSTLKIQPAELGDSAVYLCASSYAGGLEQYFGPGTRLTVT.

This clonotype was seen at least ten times. CDR3 sequence: CASSSNRAAGELFF. Here the CDR3 DNA reads TGTGCCAGCAGCTCAAACAGGGCGGCCGGGGAGCTGTTTTTT. The gene calls are TRBV11-2 and TRBJ2-2; tentative D call: TRBD1 (6 bases). V lost 4 bases, J lost 6 bases, and 12 bases lay in between. CDR1 is SGHAT and CDR2 is FQNNGV in the germline V gene. This CDR3 comprises 14 residues.

In this sample, this clonotype turned up many times. The J gene is TRBJ1-4, the V gene TRBV19; 7 positions match TRBD1. The junction had 6 bases not matched to a gene; V was cut back by 7 bases and J by 7 bases. Germline CDR1 reads LNHDA; CDR2 reads SQIVND (reference sequence). This CDR3 has 13 residues. The CDR3 region is CASTGQRGEKLFF. CDR3 coding DNA: TGTGCCAGTACGGGACAGCGAGGTGAAAAACTGTTTTTT.

This clonotype was counted many times. V and J are TRBV20-1 and TRBJ2-5, with unresolved D. With 1 base removed from V and 2 bases from J, the gap between germline ends came to 5 bases. The CDR3 covers 12 residues. CDR1 is DFQATT and CDR2 is SNEGSKA in the germline V gene (reference sequence). The chain's CDR3 is CSARVRQETQYF. The CDR3 region has the DNA TGCAGTGCTAGAGTGCGGCAAGAGACCCAGTACTTC.

The chain couples TRBV2 to TRBJ2-3, with D uncertain. The V and J ends lost 0 bases and 4 bases respectively, with 11 bases between them. Germline V gene lookup returns CDR1 SNHLY and CDR2 FYNNEI. CDR3 length: 15 amino acids. This CDR3 is CASSEAPENPDTQYF. CDR3 DNA sequence: TGTGCCAGCAGTGAAGCGCCAGAGAACCCAGATACGCAGTATTTT.

There are many counts of this clonotype. V usage is TRBV27 and J usage is TRBJ1-2; 7 nucleotides align to TRBD1. CDR1 is MNHEY, CDR2 SMNVEV, per germline (reference sequence). V shed 2 bases and J 7 bases; nucleotides not matched to a gene: 10. CDR3 length: 15 amino acids. CDR3 DNA: TGTGCCAGCAGTTTACGGACAGGTGGTACGGGTGGCTACACCTTC. Translating it yields CASSLRTGGTGGYTF.

In this sample, this clonotype turned up many times. This chain links TRBV7-6 with TRBJ2-1; D possibly uses TRBD1 or TRBD2 (6 bases each). The CDR3 is 17 amino acids. CDR1 is SGHVS, CDR2 FNYEAQ, per germline. V shed 4 bases and J shed 0 bases, with 16 bases lying between them. The DNA for the CDR3 is TGTGCCAGCAGCTCAATCGGGGGCTCAAGCTCCTACAATGAGCAGTTCTTC. This codes for CASSSIGGSSSYNEQFF.

The gene calls are TRBV10-3 and TRBJ1-6; possible D gene TRBD1, 5 bases. V dropped 4 bases and J dropped 8 bases, with 6 bases sitting between them. In germline, CDR1 is ENHRY, CDR2 SYGVKD. CDR3 length equals 12 residues. CDR3 nucleotides: TGTGCCATCAGTGGCAGGGATTCACCCCTCCACTTT. Translation: CAISGRDSPLHF.

As regards this clonotype: This may be a read error: a much more frequent sequence differs by one nucleotide. CDR3 sequence reads: CASGQEGRGAGSTEAFF. CDR3 coding DNA: TGTGCCAGCGGCCAAGAAGGCAGGGGTGCCGGTAGCACTGAAGCTTTCTTT. V gene TRBV3-2 combines with J gene TRBJ1-1; the table's D call of TRBD1 was not tested on the DNA. TRBV3-2 is a recognized pseudogene. This CDR3 region has 17 residues.

Concerning this clonotype: No conserved phenylalanine or tryptophan is present at the end of the CDR3, so a read error is the likely explanation. The rearrangement uses TRBV6-1 and TRBJ2-5; TRBD2 might be the D (5 bases). The CDR3 runs to 13 residues. Germline CDR1 is MNHNS and CDR2 is SASEGT. Trimming took 5 bases from V and 2 from J, leaving 9 bases between them. The CDR3 reads CASSLGVQETQYL. In DNA, the CDR3 is TGTGCCAGCAGTCTCGGGGTTCAAGAGACCCAGTACCTC.

The chain joins TRBV6-1 to TRBJ2-3, with D hard to call. The CDR3 spans 14 residues. Trimming removed 5 bases from V and 0 bases from J, with 9 bases in between. Germline assignment: CDR1 MNHNS and CDR2 SASEGT. CDR3 sequence (DNA): TGTGCCAGCAGTAAGGAAAGTAGCACAGATACGCAGTATTTT. This translates into CASSKESSTDTQYF.

This clonotype was detected ten times or more. The J gene is TRBJ1-2, the V gene TRBV28; TRBD1 might be the D (5 bases). V lost 6 bases and J 7 bases, leaving 24 bases between the germline ends. This CDR3 spans 16 amino acids. From germline, CDR1 is MDHEN and CDR2 SYDVKM. The CDR3 region has the DNA TGTGCCAGCAGCCCGGGGGGGGGAACCGGTATTGGTGGCTACACCTTC. Encoded protein: CASSPGGGTGIGGYTF.

This chain links TRBV6-5 with TRBJ2-7; 8 bases are shared with TRBD1. This CDR3 region has 15 residues. With V trimmed by 2 bases and J by 5 bases, 8 bases remained unmatched. Germline values: CDR1 MNHEY, CDR2 SVGAGI. As DNA, the CDR3 is TGTGCCAGCAGTTACGCGGACAGGGAGATTGACGAGCAGTACTTC. Translation gives CASSYADREIDEQYF.

This clonotype was counted at least ten times. The chain carries TRBV5-1 and TRBJ1-6, with D possibly being TRBD1 (5 bases). The V gene's germline CDR1 is SGHRS and CDR2 YFSETQ. The CDR3 is 14 residues long. V shed 0 bases and J shed 7 bases, with 8 bases lying between them. The CDR3 DNA reads as TGCGCCAGCAGCTTGGACAGGATGAATTCACCCCTCCACTTT. This codes for CASSLDRMNSPLHF.

The chain has TRBV6-5 and TRBJ2-3, with D tentatively TRBD2 (6 bases). V was clipped by 1 base and J by 0 bases, with 8 bases between them. The CDR3 extends over 15 amino acids. From germline, CDR1 is MNHEY and CDR2 SVGAGI. CDR3 residues: CASSYLAGSTDTQYF. CDR3 in DNA: TGTGCCAGCAGTTACTTGGCGGGGAGCACAGATACGCAGTATTTT.

This clonotype came up many times. The CDR3 nucleotides read TGTGCCAGCAGCTCAGGGCTAACCAGCACAGATACGCAGTATTTT. Protein: CASSSGLTSTDTQYF. The chain joins TRBV11-3 to TRBJ2-3; D possibly corresponds to TRBD1 (5 bases). Between the trimmed V and J ends, which lost 4 bases and 0 bases, there was a span of 11 bases. This CDR3 is built from 15 residues. Germline CDR1 and CDR2: SGHNT and YENEEA. The full variable domain, with the rest looked up from reference TRBV11-3 and TRBJ2-3, is EAGVVQSPRYKIIEKKQPVAFWCNPISGHNTLYWYLQNLGQGPELLIRYENEEAVDDSQLPKDRFSAERLKGVDSTLKIQPAELGDSAVYLCASSSGLTSTDTQYFGPGTRLTVL.

In this sample, this clonotype turned up a few times. The chain has TRBV6-1 and TRBJ2-7; no clear D gene. CDR1 MNHNS and CDR2 SASEGT come from the germline V gene. V lost 4 bases and J lost 0, with 10 bases in between. CDR3 length equals 14 residues. The chain's CDR3 is CASSVRLDSYEQYF. The CDR3 DNA is TGTGCCAGCAGTGTACGACTGGACTCCTACGAGCAGTACTTC.

This clonotype has a count of ten or more. This chain uses TRBV7-2 with TRBJ2-7, with 10 bases matching TRBD2. This CDR3 comprises 16 residues. Trimming cost V 5 bases and J 5 bases; bases outside gene matches: 12. Germline lookup yields CDR1 SGHTA and CDR2 FQGNSA. CDR3 sequence reads: CASSLQTSGANNEQYF. DNA of the CDR3: TGTGCCAGCAGCCTCCAAACTAGCGGGGCAAATAACGAGCAGTACTTC.

With regard to this clonotype: This likely came from a read error, as a far larger clone is one base away. CDR3 sequence reads: CASRSGTGGLNGQFF. The CDR3 region has the DNA TGTGCCAGCAGATCCGGGACAGGGGGCCTGAATGGGCAGTTCTTC. This chain links TRBV6-2 or TRBV6-3 with TRBJ2-5; 12 bases map to TRBD1. The DNA end is a closer match to TRBJ2-1, so the J assignment may be wrong. This CDR3 comprises 15 residues. Germline V gene data show CDR1 as MNHEY and CDR2 as SVGEGT.

Many counts were recorded for this clonotype. The genes are TRBV12-3 or TRBV12-4 and TRBJ2-5; TRBD1 might be the D (6 bases). Trimming cost V 6 bases and J 5 bases, with 13 bases left between them. The CDR3 extends over 13 amino acids. This chain's CDR3 is CASRDTGLETQYF. The CDR3 nucleotides are TGTGCCAGCAGGGACACAGGGCTGGAGACCCAGTACTTC.